A single sample gave rise to the 32 T cell receptor beta chains below, sequenced in a study of control samples from healthy donors and cancer patients. Sequencing was performed with immunoSEQ multiplex PCR; in TCRdb, only in-frame clones are kept and a portion is missing. In the table there are about 140,000 clones, about 89% of which are singletons. The sequencing input was blood. These receptors all stem from a man aged 18 to 29 in good health.

This chain connects TRBV9 to TRBJ1-6; D unresolved. Trimming cost V 3 bases and J 5 bases, with 6 bases left between them. The CDR3 spans 13 residues. CDR1 is SGDLS, CDR2 YYNGEE, per germline. The DNA of the CDR3 is TGTGCCAGCAGCGGAGGCGATAATTCACCCCTCCACTTT. Protein product: CASSGGDNSPLHF.

The CDR3: CASSLVGGTYNEQFF. The CDR3 region has the DNA TGCGCCAGCAGCTTGGTGGGGGGGACCTACAATGAGCAGTTCTTC. The rearrangement joins TRBV5-1 to TRBJ2-1, with 7 bases fitting TRBD2. The V gene end was trimmed by 0 bases and the J gene end by 2 bases; junction bases not matched to a gene: 2. Germline assignment: CDR1 SGHRS and CDR2 YFSETQ. CDR3 length equals 15 residues. The full variable domain, with the rest looked up from reference TRBV5-1 and TRBJ2-1, is KAGVTQTPRYLIKTRGQQVTLSCSPISGHRSVSWYQQTPGQGLQFLFEYFSETQRNKGNFPGRFSGRQFSNSRSEMNVSTLELGDSALYLCASSLVGGTYNEQFFGPGTRLTVL.

This clone was seen once. The V call is TRBV7-9, the J call TRBJ1-3; 8 bases agree with TRBD1. The CDR3 loop spans 15 amino acids. CDR1 SEHNR and CDR2 FQNEAQ come from the germline V gene (reference sequence). After removal of 5 bases from V and 2 bases from J, the junction contained 5 bases not matched to a gene. The CDR3 nucleotides read TGTGCCAGCAGCCACGGGACAGGTCCTGGAAACACCATATATTTT. Translation gives CASSHGTGPGNTIYF.

V and J are TRBV7-9 and TRBJ1-2; a weak D match, TRBD1 (6 bases). Deletions cut 1 base from V and 1 base from J, with 16 bases between. The CDR3 sequence is 17 residues long. The germline V gene has CDR1 SEHNR and CDR2 FQNEAQ (reference sequence). Here the CDR3 reads CASSLGTHAGDNYGYTF. The CDR3 DNA reads as TGTGCCAGCAGCTTAGGTACGCATGCAGGGGATAACTATGGCTACACCTTC.

V and J are TRBV2 and TRBJ1-1, with 8 bases that match TRBD1. The ends lost 8 bases at V and 4 bases at J; junction bases unmatched: 6. The V gene's germline CDR1 is SNHLY and CDR2 FYNNEI. The CDR3 totals 13 residues. In DNA form, the CDR3 reads TGTGCCAGCGGAGGAACAGGGGGCACTGAAGCTTTCTTT. Amino acid sequence: CASGGTGGTEAFF.

This clone has at least ten counts. The V gene is TRBV6-2 or TRBV6-3, the J gene TRBJ1-2, with 7 bases fitting TRBD1. The length of the CDR3 is 14 residues. V lost 2 bases, J lost 7 bases, and 7 bases stayed unmatched. CDR1 is MNHEY, CDR2 SVGEGT, per germline. The CDR3: CASSYPSGGIGYTF. In nucleotides, the CDR3 is TGTGCCAGCAGTTACCCATCAGGGGGAATTGGCTACACCTTC.

The CDR3 protein is CASSQAPHSEQYF. The CDR3 DNA reads TGTGCCAGCAGCCAAGCCCCCCACAGCGAGCAGTACTTC. The chain employs TRBV3-1 (or the pseudogene TRBV3-2) and TRBJ2-7; D is unclear. Germline V lookup: CDR1 LGHDT, CDR2 YNNKEL (reference sequence). This CDR3 comprises 13 residues. V shed 1 base and J shed 6 bases, with 10 bases lying between them.

CDR3 protein: CASSQAGTGNTIYF. In DNA, the CDR3 is TGTGCCAGCAGCCAGGCAGGGACTGGAAACACCATATATTTT. V usage is TRBV3-1 (or the pseudogene TRBV3-2) and J usage is TRBJ1-3; possible D gene TRBD1, 5 bases. CDR1 LGHDT and CDR2 YNNKEL come from the germline V gene (reference sequence). Trimming left V 3 bases short and J 2 bases short, with 8 bases between. This CDR3 has 14 residues.

V is TRBV13 and J is TRBJ1-3, with D unclear. V lost 0 bases, J lost 5 bases, and 8 bases lay in between. The CDR3 is 14 amino acids. CDR1 PRHDT and CDR2 FYEKMQ come from the germline V gene (reference sequence). For the CDR3, the DNA is TGTGCCAGCAGCTTAGGTCTGGTTAGAAACACCATATATTTT. Translating it yields CASSLGLVRNTIYF.

The chain couples TRBV30 to TRBJ1-1; D is uncertain. The CDR3 extends over 14 amino acids. Per the germline V gene, CDR1 is GTSNPN and CDR2 is SVGIG (reference sequence). V dropped 4 bases and J dropped 1 base, with 13 bases sitting between them. Written as DNA, the CDR3 is TGTGCCTGGAAGGTTTCCCTTCCGAACACTGAAGCTTTCTTT. Its protein is CAWKVSLPNTEAFF.

The chain combines TRBV10-2 with TRBJ1-1; 7 bases are shared with TRBD1. Looked up from germline, CDR1 is WSHSY and CDR2 is SAAADI. After removal of 7 bases from V and 1 base from J, the junction contained 9 bases not matched to a gene. The CDR3 is 15 residues long. The CDR3 here is CASMDVGTANTEAFF. Here the CDR3 DNA reads TGCGCCAGCATGGATGTCGGGACAGCGAACACTGAAGCTTTCTTT.

This sequence joins TRBV14 and TRBJ2-4; weak D call: TRBD1 (6 bases). Trimming shortened V by 0 bases and J by 6 bases, and 9 bases separated the two germline ends. Looked up from germline, CDR1 is SGHDN and CDR2 is FVKESK. The CDR3 loop spans 14 amino acids. CDR3 nucleotide sequence: TGTGCCAGCAGCCAAGATGGGACAACAAACATTCAGTACTTC. Translating it yields CASSQDGTTNIQYF.

The genes are TRBV7-2 and TRBJ2-3; D remains ambiguous. V was trimmed by 5 bases and J by 6 bases, leaving 9 bases between them. The germline V gene encodes CDR1 SGHTA and CDR2 FQGNSA. This CDR3 region has 12 residues. Here the CDR3 DNA reads TGTGCCAGCAGCGTACTAAGGGATACGCAGTATTTT. As protein: CASSVLRDTQYF.

This chain uses TRBV19 with TRBJ1-6; D unclear. Germline CDR1 LNHDA, CDR2 SQIVND (reference sequence). V was shortened by 1 base and J by 7 bases, with 17 bases between the two germline ends. The CDR3 runs to 17 residues. CDR3: CASSIGGPDKLNSPLHF. DNA of the CDR3: TGTGCCAGTAGTATAGGAGGACCCGACAAGTTAAATTCACCCCTCCACTTT. Full variable domain (remainder filled in from reference TRBV19 and TRBJ1-6): DGGITQSPKYLFRKEGQNVTLSCEQNLNHDAMYWYRQDPGQGLRLIYYSQIVNDFQKGDIAEGYSVSREKKESFPLTVTSAQKNPTAFYLCASSIGGPDKLNSPLHFGNGTRLTVT.

The chain combines TRBV27 with TRBJ2-7; 8 bases are a match to TRBD1. The CDR3 runs to 16 residues. The trim removed 2 bases at V and 0 bases at J, leaving 6 bases unmatched. Germline V gene data show CDR1 as MNHEY and CDR2 as SMNVEV (reference sequence). The CDR3 protein is CASSLRSGGFSYEQYF. CDR3 coding DNA: TGTGCCAGCAGTTTACGATCAGGGGGCTTCTCCTACGAGCAGTACTTC.

This chain uses TRBV12-3 or TRBV12-4 with TRBJ1-5; D is ambiguous. Trimming pared 2 bases from V and 7 bases from J, leaving 6 bases between. The CDR3 covers 12 residues. CDR3 DNA: TGTGCCAGCAGTTTACGCGCACAGCCCCAGCATTTT. Its protein product is CASSLRAQPQHF.

The chain employs TRBV19 and TRBJ1-6; TRBD1 agrees at 7 bases. V shed 6 bases and J 7 bases; nucleotides not matched to a gene: 9. CDR3 length: 15 amino acids. Germline V CDR1 and CDR2: LNHDA, SQIVND (reference sequence). CDR3 nucleotide sequence: TGTGCCAGTAGCCAACTGGACAGGCAAAATTCACCCCTCCACTTT. Its translation: CASSQLDRQNSPLHF.

The chain has TRBV7-2 and TRBJ2-7; TRBD2 agrees at 11 bases. The CDR3 runs to 16 residues. V lost 2 bases, J lost 4 bases, and 7 bases stayed unmatched. The germline V gene has CDR1 SGHTA and CDR2 FQGNSA. DNA of the CDR3: TGTGCCAGCAGCTTAAGATTAGCGGGGGGGCTGTACGAGCAGTACTTC. Its translation is CASSLRLAGGLYEQYF.

The V and J genes are TRBV7-9 and TRBJ1-1; 8 bases are a match to TRBD1. V dropped 3 bases and J dropped 1; count of bases not matched to a gene: 1. The CDR3 length is 14 residues. Germline CDR1 and CDR2: SEHNR and FQNEAQ (reference sequence). The CDR3 DNA reads TGTGCCAGCAGCTTTCAGGGGGCGAACACTGAAGCTTTCTTT. Residues: CASSFQGANTEAFF.

This chain links TRBV6-4 with TRBJ2-2; D possibly corresponds to TRBD1 (6 bases). This CDR3 comprises 13 residues. Germline V lookup: CDR1 MRHNA, CDR2 SNTAGT. The V and J ends lost 6 bases and 4 bases respectively, with 9 bases between them. The CDR3 nucleotides read TGTGCCAGCAGGAACAGGGTCACCGGGGAGCTGTTTTTT. Protein sequence: CASRNRVTGELFF.

The genes are TRBV30 and TRBJ1-2; unclear D gene. The CDR3 is 11 amino acids. The germline CDR1 and CDR2 sequences are GTSNPN and SVGIG (reference sequence). Trimming took off 2 bases at V and 3 bases at J, with 4 bases between the two ends. CDR3 protein: CAWSSDYGYTF. The CDR3 bases are TGTGCCTGGAGTAGTGACTATGGCTACACCTTC.

This chain uses TRBV6-2 or TRBV6-3 with TRBJ1-1; D is unclear. Germline-derived CDR1 and CDR2 are MNHEY and SVGEGT. The CDR3 has 17 amino acids. Trimming stripped 6 bases from V and 3 bases from J, with 23 bases between. CDR3 in amino acids: CASSPSKLGGRYTEAFF. The CDR3 DNA reads TGTGCCAGCAGCCCTAGTAAACTCGGAGGACGCTACACTGAAGCTTTCTTT.

This chain links TRBV5-1 with TRBJ1-3; D not certain. Germline CDR1 is SGHRS and CDR2 is YFSETQ. Trimming took 8 bases from V and 4 from J, leaving 7 bases between them. CDR3 length: 11 amino acids. The DNA for the CDR3 is TGCGCCAGTCGACCGGGAAACACCATATATTTT. Translation gives CASRPGNTIYF.

The V call is TRBV10-3, the J call TRBJ1-5; D not resolved. Germline CDR1 reads ENHRY; CDR2 reads SYGVKD. The CDR3 is made up of 15 amino acids. Trimming took 0 bases from V and 3 from J, leaving 9 bases between them. In DNA, the CDR3 is TGTGCCATCAGTGAGTCACAAGGGTTCAATCAGCCCCAGCATTTT. Encoded protein: CAISESQGFNQPQHF.

The J gene is TRBJ2-1, the V gene TRBV7-2, with D perhaps TRBD2 (6 bases). The CDR3 is made up of 17 amino acids. Germline V gene sequence: CDR1 SGHTA, CDR2 FQGNSA. With 1 base removed from V and 2 bases from J, the gap between germline ends came to 15 bases. The CDR3 sequence: CASSLGVAGRPYNEQFF. The CDR3 DNA reads TGTGCCAGCAGCTTAGGAGTTGCGGGGAGGCCCTACAATGAGCAGTTCTTC.

This clone is a singleton in its sample. This chain joins TRBV12-5 and TRBJ1-1, with a possible D match to TRBD1 (5 bases). Per germline, CDR1 LGHNT and CDR2 FRNRAP. Trimming took off 6 bases at V and 7 bases at J, with 15 bases between the two ends. The CDR3 is 13 amino acids. This chain's CDR3 is CASGPASGREAFF. The DNA of the CDR3 is TGTGCTAGTGGCCCCGCTTCGGGGCGTGAAGCTTTCTTT.

The V gene is TRBV6-6, the J gene TRBJ1-1, with unresolved D. V gave up 2 bases and J gave up 1 base, with 8 bases separating them. CDR3 length: 14 amino acids. In germline, CDR1 is MNHNY, CDR2 SVGAGI (reference sequence). CDR3: CASSYPQPNTEAFF. The CDR3 coding sequence is TGTGCCAGCAGTTACCCCCAGCCGAACACTGAAGCTTTCTTT.

CDR3 DNA: TGCGCCAGCAGCCAAGATCATGGCAGGGTGCACACTGAAGCTTTCTTT. It is translated as CASSQDHGRVHTEAFF. The chain has TRBV4-1 and TRBJ1-1; weak D call: TRBD1 (5 bases). This CDR3 is 16 amino acids long. The V gene's germline CDR1 is MGHRA and CDR2 YSYEKL. V lost 0 bases and J lost 3, with 14 bases in between.

The CDR3 protein is CASSIAGEQFF. CDR3 nucleotide sequence: TGTGCCAGTAGTATAGCGGGTGAGCAGTTCTTC. The V gene is TRBV19, the J gene TRBJ2-1; D not resolved. Trimming took off 1 base at V and 9 bases at J, with 4 bases between the two ends. Germline values: CDR1 LNHDA, CDR2 SQIVND (reference sequence). The CDR3 runs to 11 residues.

The rearrangement joins TRBV5-5 to TRBJ1-1, with 9 bases aligning to TRBD1. V was pared by 2 bases and J by 2 bases, with 4 bases of the junction left unmatched. This CDR3 spans 15 amino acids. Germline V gene sequence: CDR1 SGHKS, CDR2 YYEKEE (reference sequence). For the CDR3, the DNA is TGTGCCAGCAGCTTCGGGACAGGGCGTAACACTGAAGCTTTCTTT. This encodes CASSFGTGRNTEAFF.

The CDR3 loop reads CASSQEEGRTGGFGANVLTF. The CDR3 DNA reads TGTGCCAGCAGCCAAGAGGAGGGGAGGACAGGGGGCTTTGGGGCCAACGTCCTGACTTTC. The V call is TRBV3-1 (or the pseudogene TRBV3-2), the J call TRBJ2-6; TRBD1 agrees at 11 bases. The CDR3 has 20 amino acids. Germline V gene sequence: CDR1 LGHDT, CDR2 YNNKEL (reference sequence). Losses at the gene ends were 0 bases for V and 3 bases for J; bases not matched to a gene: 10.

J is TRBJ2-5 and V is TRBV2; TRBD1 matches at 9 bases. This CDR3 region has 14 residues. The germline V gene encodes CDR1 SNHLY and CDR2 FYNNEI. With 6 bases clipped from V and 5 bases from J, the junction kept 7 bases outside the gene matches. CDR3 sequence: CASSGTGRSETQYF. The CDR3, as DNA: TGTGCCAGCAGCGGGACAGGGAGATCGGAGACCCAGTACTTC. Drawing the rest from reference TRBV2 and TRBJ2-5, the complete variable domain is EPEVTQTPSHQVTQMGQEVILRCVPISNHLYFYWYRQILGQKVEFLVSFYNNEISEKSEIFDDQFSVERPDGSNFTLKIRSTKLEDSAMYFCASSGTGRSETQYFGPGTRLLVL.